This TCR beta chain was identified during a study of cytomegalovirus exposure and HLA in healthy donors. Trimming removed 5 bases from V and 0 bases from J, with 14 bases in between. Looked up from germline, CDR1 is LNHDA and CDR2 is SQIVND (reference sequence). The CDR3 extends over 17 amino acids. Primers for the PCR totalled 60 Vbeta and 13 Jbeta. TCRdb's table, derived via immunoSEQ multiplex PCR, lists solely in-frame clones and lacks some. The top ten clones hold 6.5% to 8.5% of a sample with approximately 140,000 clones, 60% to 85% of them seen once. Sequences were obtained from PBMCs. The TCR originated in a woman between 35 and 50 years old in good health and CMV-seropositive. This chain uses TRBV19 with TRBJ1-6; weak D call: TRBD1 (5 bases). The CDR3 protein is CASSPRTPSSYNSPLHF. The CDR3 coding sequence is TGTGCCAGTAGTCCCCGGACACCAAGCTCCTATAATTCACCCCTCCACTTT.